The rows below give T cell receptor beta chains drawn from one sample of a study of tumor and adjacent non-tumor tissue in lung cancer. TCRdb re-derived calls from the multiplex PCR reads in MiXCR, one entry per CDR3 protein. This table has approximately 68,000 distinct CDR3 sequences, about 77% appearing once. Sequenced sample: distant non-tumor lung tissue. These receptors were taken from a man in his sixties with non-small cell lung cancer. The conserved cysteine and the conserved F or W are not part of the CDR3 here. D genes are given only for firm matches. The listing skips clone size in some rows; elsewhere it reads once, few, many or a size class.

cdr3_aa v_call d_call clone_size j_call
ASSYSTKAGWSSPLH TRBV6-2/TRBV6-3 . . TRBJ1-6
AWIPSMASGVGQF TRBV30 TRBD2 . TRBJ2-1
ASSTIEREPGDTQY TRBV5-4 TRBD2 . TRBJ2-3
ASSIDQTEAF TRBV6-6 . . TRBJ1-1
ANSTGGASDEQF TRBV4-1 . . TRBJ2-1
ASKTSGINERF TRBV28 TRBD2 . TRBJ2-1
ASSLGHSTGLKL TRBV11-2 . once TRBJ2-1
SVVAQVREQY TRBV29-1 . few TRBJ2-7
VSTQSGTDTQY TRBV28 . . TRBJ2-3
ANSLLGPSNTGELF TRBV5-1 . . TRBJ2-2
ASSDSGNQPQH TRBV6-1 . . TRBJ1-5
ASSGSGLDGRGEQF TRBV5-4 . . TRBJ2-1
ASSYTSGTVKLF TRBV11-1 . . TRBJ2-2
ASSLASIYEQY TRBV5-1 . . TRBJ2-7
ASSGGGNYGYT TRBV7-2 TRBD1 few TRBJ1-2
ASSLVGIAPDSYEQY TRBV28 . . TRBJ2-7
SVTDSPAETQY TRBV29-1 . once TRBJ2-5
ARSYDRGSGNIQC TRBV6-5 . . TRBJ2-4
ASSLPAGGGEQY TRBV12-3/TRBV12-4 TRBD2 . TRBJ2-7
STDAYNERF TRBV29-1 . . TRBJ2-1
ASSFSGTRSTDTQY TRBV5-1 TRBD2 . TRBJ2-3
ASSLAGSGAGNDEQF TRBV5-5 . . TRBJ2-1
VISEHVTSGRDSGAIVLT TRBV10-3 TRBD2 . TRBJ2-6
ASSPRLPDRNSYNEQF TRBV13 . . TRBJ2-1
ASSSAGNSLNSEQF TRBV11-3 TRBD2 . TRBJ2-1
ANMHGRSNYGYT TRBV5-4 . . TRBJ1-2
ASNLAGPREDTQY TRBV11-1 TRBD2 once TRBJ2-3
ATSEYPGIETDTQY TRBV24-1 . . TRBJ2-3
SVVVGGVGTEAY TRBV29-1 . once TRBJ1-1
ACSQVTDFNYGYT TRBV4-2 . . TRBJ1-2
TGSLNIYGEQY TRBV11-1 . . TRBJ2-7
ASRSAGNTIY TRBV25-1 . many TRBJ1-3
VAASGSRTGELF TRBV28 TRBD2 . TRBJ2-2
SASQFRSPSYNEHF TRBV20-1 . . TRBJ2-1
SARQADSYTEVF TRBV20-1 . . TRBJ1-1
ASGLGQQGGQLF TRBV5-6 . . TRBJ2-2
ASSLFREESYEQY TRBV5-6 TRBD2 many TRBJ2-7
ASGLNGLAAIQETQY TRBV7-3 TRBD2 . TRBJ2-5
ASSGLAGVTGELF TRBV6-1 TRBD2 . TRBJ2-2
ASSIGGTSNTDTRY TRBV11-3 . . TRBJ2-3
ASSPLGTKDGYT TRBV28 . few TRBJ1-2
AWSSPLLQIYEQY TRBV30 . . TRBJ2-7
ASCYERNFYEQY TRBV6-5 . . TRBJ2-7
ASSLRTGKDGSEQF TRBV7-8 TRBD1 . TRBJ2-1
SARDPPGHGYT TRBV20-1 . . TRBJ1-2
ASARATREQY TRBV18 . many TRBJ2-7
SVPPGPNTEAF TRBV29-1 . . TRBJ1-1
PSSLGGQKLF TRBV7-9 . . TRBJ1-4
ASSQWGNYNEQF TRBV4-1 . . TRBJ2-1
AISYGRRISTDTLY TRBV6-5 . . TRBJ2-3
AISEHGTSGRDSGANALI TRBV10-3 TRBD2 . TRBJ2-6
AGSSWTGNYEQY TRBV28 TRBD1 . TRBJ2-7
ASSLSPGTSGKGEQF TRBV5-5 TRBD2 . TRBJ2-1
ATSDTSPGTSGRGSYNEQF TRBV24-1 TRBD2 many TRBJ2-1
ANNFRSYDGYT TRBV12-3/TRBV12-4 . . TRBJ1-2
GSSLAPGAETF TRBV11-1 . . TRBJ1-1
VSRSGDPNTEAF TRBV28 . . TRBJ1-1
ASSYEQGSEAF TRBV6-5 . many TRBJ1-1
DSSPKERLLTGELF TRBV7-8 . . TRBJ2-2
APDTEAFTNYGYT TRBV12-3/TRBV12-4 . . TRBJ1-2